The entry that follows covers one T cell receptor beta chain sequence. These data come from a study of cytomegalovirus exposure and HLA in healthy donors. Germline-derived CDR1 and CDR2 are SGDLS and YYNGEE. The trim removed 3 bases at V and 3 bases at J, leaving 5 bases unmatched. The CDR3 extends over 15 amino acids. Primers: 60 Vbeta forward and 13 Jbeta reverse. The authors' processing: Per a later analysis, the number of unique TCR beta chains was roughly 83 million, of which 9 million to 14 million were shared. Repertoires were generated with immunoSEQ multiplex PCR, while TCRdb's copy carries only in-frame clones and drops some. The DNA gave D and trimming, while V, J and clone size come from that table. This repertoire shows around 130,000 clones, around 80% found once; its top ten account for roughly 2.5%.

The clonotype originates from a man in his fifties in good health and CMV-seronegative. The source material was PBMCs. The V gene is TRBV9, the J gene TRBJ1-5, with TRBD1 identical over 8 bases. The CDR3 coding sequence is TGTGCCAGCAGCGCCGGGACAGGCTACAATCAGCCCCAGCATTTT. It encodes CASSAGTGYNQPQHF.